Listed below are T cell receptor beta chains from one sample, sequenced in a study of blood T cell repertoires in COVID-19. Some clones are missing from TCRdb's copy, which holds only in-frame ones; the method was immunoSEQ multiplex PCR. Of around 190,000 clones listed, approximately 90% are singletons. Material for sequencing was peripheral blood. These receptors were collected from a human donor in a cohort sampled during active COVID-19. Each CDR3 is given with its conserved first and last residue. A D gene is named only where the DNA matches it firmly. Where a row states a size, it is once, few, many or the class of an expanded clone; other rows omit it.

TRBV12-3/TRBV12-4	TRBJ1-1	NA	NA	TGTGCCAGCAGTTTGGGAGGGAACACTGAAGCTTTCTTT	CASSLGGNTEAFF
TRBV5-1	TRBJ2-2	NA	NA	TGCGCCAGCAGCTTGGGGACAGACTTCACCGGGGAGCTGTTTTTT	CASSLGTDFTGELFF
TRBV28	TRBJ2-3	TRBD2	NA	TGTGCCAGCAGGATGACTAGCGGGAGTGGCACAGATACGCAGTATTTT	CASRMTSGSGTDTQYF
TRBV4-3	TRBJ2-2	TRBD2	NA	TGCGCCAGCAGCCAAGTGGAAGTAGCGGGAGACACCGGGGAGCTGTTTTTT	CASSQVEVAGDTGELFF
TRBV6-5	TRBJ2-5	TRBD1	NA	TGTGCCAGCAGCCCGACAGGGCCAGGGGAGACCCAGTACTTC	CASSPTGPGETQYF
TRBV18	TRBJ2-3	TRBD2	NA	TGTGCCAGCTCCCTACGACTAGCGGGAGGGAAAGATACGCAGTATTTT	CASSLRLAGGKDTQYF
TRBV2	TRBJ1-2	TRBD1	NA	TGTGCCAGCAGTGAGGGACAGGGAGCTAACTATGGCTACACCTTC	CASSEGQGANYGYTF
TRBV3-1/TRBV3-2	TRBJ2-5	NA	NA	TGTGCCAGCAGCCAAGAGGGCCAGGGAGGAGAGACCCAGTACTTC	CASSQEGQGGETQYF
TRBV3-1/TRBV3-2	TRBJ2-5	NA	NA	TGTGCCAGCAGCACACGCAGAGGAAGAGAGACCCAGTACTTC	CASSTRRGRETQYF
TRBV6-5	TRBJ1-5	NA	NA	TGTGCCAGCAGGGTGGGGCCCGATCAGCCCCAGCATTTT	CASRVGPDQPQHF
TRBV4-1	TRBJ1-5	NA	NA	TGCGCCAGCAGCCAAGATGGCACGGGGGGCTTAGGCAATCAGCCCCAGCATTTT	CASSQDGTGGLGNQPQHF
TRBV5-6	TRBJ2-2	TRBD2	NA	TGTGCCAGCAGCTTGGGGACTAGCGGGAGTTTGTATACCGGGGAGCTGTTTTTT	CASSLGTSGSLYTGELFF
TRBV19	TRBJ1-5	NA	once	TGTGCCAGTAGTATGACAGTTTATAGCAATCAGCCCCAGCATTTT	CASSMTVYSNQPQHF
TRBV6-5	TRBJ2-7	TRBD1	NA	TGTGCCAGCCAAGGGAGTACAGGGGTGTACGAGCAGTACTTC	CASQGSTGVYEQYF
TRBV15	TRBJ1-3	NA	NA	TGTGCCACCAGCCGAGGGAGCTCTGGAAACACCATATATTTT	CATSRGSSGNTIYF
TRBV5-4	TRBJ2-5	TRBD2	NA	TGTGCCAGCAGCTTGGTACTAGCGGGGCAAGAGACCCAGTACTTC	CASSLVLAGQETQYF
TRBV7-8	TRBJ2-7	NA	once	TGTGCCAGCAGCTTAGCCCGCGAGCAGTACTTC	CASSLAREQYF
TRBV18	TRBJ1-3	NA	NA	TGTGCCAGCTCGCACACAGGGTTCGGCTCTGGAAACACCATATATTTT	CASSHTGFGSGNTIYF
TRBV30	TRBJ2-2	TRBD1	once	TGTGCCTGGAGTTTGGACAGGGCCACCGGGGAGCTGTTTTTT	CAWSLDRATGELFF
TRBV3-1/TRBV3-2	TRBJ2-2	NA	NA	TGTGCCAGCAGCCAACGAGCCGGGGAGCTGTTTTTT	CASSQRAGELFF
TRBV2	TRBJ2-2	TRBD2	NA	TGTGCCAGCAAGGCCGACGGGGGGGCCACCGGGGAGCTGTTTTTT	CASKADGGATGELFF
TRBV7-8	TRBJ1-6	TRBD1	NA	TGTGCCAGCAGCACTCCGGGACAGTATAATTCACCCCTCCACTTT	CASSTPGQYNSPLHF
TRBV7-5	TRBJ2-1	NA	NA	TGTGTCAGAAGCTTAGAAGTACGAGACACAGCATCCTACAATGAGCAGTTCTTC	CVRSLEVRDTASYNEQFF
TRBV6-4	TRBJ2-2	NA	NA	TGTGCCAGCAGTGCGACCCCGGGGACCGGGGAGCTGTTTTTT	CASSATPGTGELFF
TRBV21-1	TRBJ2-5	NA	NA	TGTGCCAGCAGCAAACGGGGGGTGGCGGGGTTAGGGGAGACCCAGTACTTC	CASSKRGVAGLGETQYF
TRBV7-9	TRBJ2-7	NA	once	TGTGCCAGCAGCTCCTCATGGGACTTGAGCTCCTACGAGCAGTACTTC	CASSSSWDLSSYEQYF
TRBV6-5	TRBJ1-6	NA	NA	TGTGCCAGCAGCTCCGGGACTAATAATTCACCCCTCCACTTT	CASSSGTNNSPLHF